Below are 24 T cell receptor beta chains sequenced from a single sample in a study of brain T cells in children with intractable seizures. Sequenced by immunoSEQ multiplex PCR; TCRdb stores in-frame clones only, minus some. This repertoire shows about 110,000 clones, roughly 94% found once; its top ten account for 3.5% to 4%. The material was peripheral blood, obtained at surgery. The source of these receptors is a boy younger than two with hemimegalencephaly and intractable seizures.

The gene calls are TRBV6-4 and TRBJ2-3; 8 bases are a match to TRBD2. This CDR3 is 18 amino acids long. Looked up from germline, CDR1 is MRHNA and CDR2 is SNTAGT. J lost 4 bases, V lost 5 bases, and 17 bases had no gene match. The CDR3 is CASSHGRAVGEFPDTQYF. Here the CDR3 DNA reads TGTGCCAGCAGTCACGGGAGGGCCGTGGGGGAGTTCCCAGATACGCAGTATTTT.

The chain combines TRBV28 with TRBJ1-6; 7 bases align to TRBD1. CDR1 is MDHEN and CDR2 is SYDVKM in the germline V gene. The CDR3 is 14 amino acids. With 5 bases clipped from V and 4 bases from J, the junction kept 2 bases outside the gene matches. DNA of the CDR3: TGTGCCAGCAGTACGACAGGGTATAATTCACCCCTCCACTTT. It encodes CASSTTGYNSPLHF.

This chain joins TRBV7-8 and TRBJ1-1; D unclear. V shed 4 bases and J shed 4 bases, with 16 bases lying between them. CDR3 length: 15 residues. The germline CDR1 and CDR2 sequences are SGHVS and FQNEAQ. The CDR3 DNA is TGTGCCAGCAGCTCCTACTCCTCCCTGGGCACTGAAGCTTTCTTT. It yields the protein CASSSYSSLGTEAFF.

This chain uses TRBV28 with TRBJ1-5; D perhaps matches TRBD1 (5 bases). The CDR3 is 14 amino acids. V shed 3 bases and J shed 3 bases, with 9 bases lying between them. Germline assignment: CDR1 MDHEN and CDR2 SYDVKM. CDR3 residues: CASSFSRVNQPQHF. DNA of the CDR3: TGTGCCAGCAGTTTTTCCAGGGTCAATCAGCCCCAGCATTTT.

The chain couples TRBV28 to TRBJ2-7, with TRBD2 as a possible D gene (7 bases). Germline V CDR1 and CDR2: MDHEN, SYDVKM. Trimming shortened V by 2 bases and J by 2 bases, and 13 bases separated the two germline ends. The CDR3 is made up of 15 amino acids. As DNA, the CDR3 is TGTGCCAGCAGTTTAGGGGGGGCTAGGCCCTACGAGCAGTACTTC. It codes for CASSLGGARPYEQYF.

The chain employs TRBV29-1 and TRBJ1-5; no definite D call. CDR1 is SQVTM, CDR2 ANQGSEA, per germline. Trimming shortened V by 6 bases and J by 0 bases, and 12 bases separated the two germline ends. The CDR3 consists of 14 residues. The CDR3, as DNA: TGCAGCGTAACCCTCGGCCTTAGCAATCAGCCCCAGCATTTT. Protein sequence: CSVTLGLSNQPQHF.

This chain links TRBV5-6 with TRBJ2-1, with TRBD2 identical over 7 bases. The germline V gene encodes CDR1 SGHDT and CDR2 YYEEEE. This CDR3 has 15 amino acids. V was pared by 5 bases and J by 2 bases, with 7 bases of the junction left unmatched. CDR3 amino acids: CASRESGNTYNEQFF. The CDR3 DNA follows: TGTGCCAGCAGAGAAAGCGGGAACACCTACAATGAGCAGTTCTTC. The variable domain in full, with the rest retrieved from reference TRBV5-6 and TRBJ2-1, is DAGVTQSPTHLIKTRGQQVTLRCSPKSGHDTVSWYQQALGQGPQFIFQYYEEEERQRGNFPDRFSGHQFPNYSSELNVNALLLGDSALYLCASRESGNTYNEQFFGPGTRLTVL.

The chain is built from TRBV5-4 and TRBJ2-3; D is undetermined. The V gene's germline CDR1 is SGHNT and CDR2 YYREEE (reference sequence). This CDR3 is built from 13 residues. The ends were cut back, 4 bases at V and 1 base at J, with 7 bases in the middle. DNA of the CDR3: TGTGCCAGCAGCCCCCAACGCACAGATACGCAGTATTTT. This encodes CASSPQRTDTQYF. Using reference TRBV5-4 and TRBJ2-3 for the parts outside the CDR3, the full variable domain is ETGVTQSPTHLIKTRGQQVTLRCSSQSGHNTVSWYQQALGQGPQFIFQYYREEENGRGNFPPRFSGLQFPNYSSELNVNALELDDSALYLCASSPQRTDTQYFGPGTRLTVL.

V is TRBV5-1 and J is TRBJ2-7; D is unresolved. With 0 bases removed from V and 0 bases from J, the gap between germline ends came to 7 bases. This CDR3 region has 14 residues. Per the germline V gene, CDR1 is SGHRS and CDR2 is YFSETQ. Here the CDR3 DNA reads TGCGCCAGCAGCTTGGCTGGTCGCTCCTACGAGCAGTACTTC. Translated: CASSLAGRSYEQYF.

CDR3 loop: CASSGTGGGETQYF. The CDR3 nucleotides are TGCGCCAGCAGCGGCACAGGGGGCGGAGAGACCCAGTACTTC. The chain joins TRBV5-1 to TRBJ2-5; TRBD1 matches 9 bases. There are 14 residues in the CDR3. Germline trimming cut 4 bases from V and 4 bases from J; bases unmatched to any gene: 5. Germline values: CDR1 SGHRS, CDR2 YFSETQ.

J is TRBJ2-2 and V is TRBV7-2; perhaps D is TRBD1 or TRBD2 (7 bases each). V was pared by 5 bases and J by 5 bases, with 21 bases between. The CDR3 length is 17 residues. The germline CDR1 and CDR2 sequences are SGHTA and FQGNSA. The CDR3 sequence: CASSPRSPQGGTGELFF. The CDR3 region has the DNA TGTGCCAGCAGCCCTAGGTCGCCGCAGGGGGGGACCGGGGAGCTGTTTTTT. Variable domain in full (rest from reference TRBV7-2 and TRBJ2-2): GAGVSQSPSNKVTEKGKDVELRCDPISGHTALYWYRQSLGQGLEFLIYFQGNSAPDKSGLPSDRFSAERTGGSVSTLTIQRTQQEDSAVYLCASSPRSPQGGTGELFFGEGSRLTVL.

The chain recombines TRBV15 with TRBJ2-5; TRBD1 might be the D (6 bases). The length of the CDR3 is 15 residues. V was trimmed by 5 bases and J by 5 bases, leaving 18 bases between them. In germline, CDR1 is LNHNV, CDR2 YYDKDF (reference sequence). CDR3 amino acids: CATSCRRGLVETQYF. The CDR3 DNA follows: TGTGCCACCAGCTGCCGCAGGGGCCTGGTCGAGACCCAGTACTTC.

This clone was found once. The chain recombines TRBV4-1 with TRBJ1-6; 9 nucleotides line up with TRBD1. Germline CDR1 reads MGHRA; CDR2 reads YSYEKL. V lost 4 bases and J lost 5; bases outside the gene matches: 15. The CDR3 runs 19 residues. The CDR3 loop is CASSPRTGVVIPNNSPLHF. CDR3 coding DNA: TGCGCCAGCAGCCCGAGGACAGGGGTCGTCATACCAAATAATTCACCCCTCCACTTT.

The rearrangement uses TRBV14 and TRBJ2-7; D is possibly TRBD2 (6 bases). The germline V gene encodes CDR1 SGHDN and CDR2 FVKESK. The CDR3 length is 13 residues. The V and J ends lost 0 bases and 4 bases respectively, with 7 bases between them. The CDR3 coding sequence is TGTGCCAGCAGCCAAGAAGGGAGGTACGAGCAGTACTTC. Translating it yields CASSQEGRYEQYF.

The CDR3 loop is CATGGLAGPYEQFF. DNA for the CDR3: TGTGCCACCGGGGGACTAGCGGGTCCCTATGAGCAGTTCTTC. The rearrangement uses TRBV2 and TRBJ2-1; 12 bases are shared with TRBD2. J gave up 8 bases and V 10 bases, and 9 bases lay outside the gene matches. The CDR3 consists of 14 residues. The germline V gene has CDR1 SNHLY and CDR2 FYNNEI.

Here the CDR3 DNA reads TGTGCCAGCAGCCAAGATCCTAGGAGCTCCTACAATGAGCAGTTCTTC. It specifies CASSQDPRSSYNEQFF. This chain links TRBV3-1 (or the pseudogene TRBV3-2) with TRBJ2-1, with D uncertain. Trimming took off 0 bases at V and 0 bases at J, with 9 bases between the two ends. The CDR3 has 16 residues. The germline gives CDR1 LGHDT, CDR2 YNNKEL (reference sequence).

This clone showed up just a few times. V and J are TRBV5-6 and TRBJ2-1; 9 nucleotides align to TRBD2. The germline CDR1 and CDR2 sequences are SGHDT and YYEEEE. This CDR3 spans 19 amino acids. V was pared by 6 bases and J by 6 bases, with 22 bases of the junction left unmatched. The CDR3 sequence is CASTSPGRVQREDFNEQFF. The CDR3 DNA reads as TGTGCCAGCACCTCCCCCGGGAGGGTTCAGCGGGAGGATTTCAATGAGCAGTTCTTC.

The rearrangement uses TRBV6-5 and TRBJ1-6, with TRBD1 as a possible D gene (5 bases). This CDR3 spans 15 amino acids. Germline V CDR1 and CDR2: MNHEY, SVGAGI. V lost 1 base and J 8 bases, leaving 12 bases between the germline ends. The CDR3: CASSYFTGLDSPLHF. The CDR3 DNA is TGTGCCAGCAGTTACTTTACGGGGCTCGATTCACCCCTCCACTTT.

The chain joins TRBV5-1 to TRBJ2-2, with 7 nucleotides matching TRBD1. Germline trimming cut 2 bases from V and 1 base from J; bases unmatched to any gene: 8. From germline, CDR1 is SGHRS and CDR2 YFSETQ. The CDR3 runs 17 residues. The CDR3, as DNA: TGCGCCAGCAGCTTACGACCGGGGACAGTGAACACCGGGGAGCTGTTTTTT. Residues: CASSLRPGTVNTGELFF.

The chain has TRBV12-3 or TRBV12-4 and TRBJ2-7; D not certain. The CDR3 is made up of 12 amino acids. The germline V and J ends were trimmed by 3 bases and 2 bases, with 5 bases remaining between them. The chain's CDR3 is CASSFRAYEQYF. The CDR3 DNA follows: TGTGCCAGCAGTTTTCGCGCCTACGAGCAGTACTTC.

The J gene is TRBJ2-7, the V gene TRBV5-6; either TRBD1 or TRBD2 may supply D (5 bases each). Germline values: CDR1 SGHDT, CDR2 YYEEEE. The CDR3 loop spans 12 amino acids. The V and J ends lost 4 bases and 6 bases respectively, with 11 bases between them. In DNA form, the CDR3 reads TGTGCCAGCAGCCATGGGACCCTCGAGCAGTACTTC. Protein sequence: CASSHGTLEQYF.

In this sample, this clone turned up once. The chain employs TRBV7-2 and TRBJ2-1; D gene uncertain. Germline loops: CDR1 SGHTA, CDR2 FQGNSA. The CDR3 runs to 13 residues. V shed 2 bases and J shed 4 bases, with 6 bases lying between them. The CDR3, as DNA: TGTGCCAGCAGCTTACAATCTTACAATGAGCAGTTCTTC. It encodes CASSLQSYNEQFF.

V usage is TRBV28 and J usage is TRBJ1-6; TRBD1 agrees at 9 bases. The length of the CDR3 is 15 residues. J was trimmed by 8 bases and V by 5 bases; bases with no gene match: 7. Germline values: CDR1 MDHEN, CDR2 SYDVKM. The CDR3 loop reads CASSPRGQGHSPLHF. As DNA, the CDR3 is TGTGCCAGCAGTCCGCGGGGACAGGGCCATTCACCCCTCCACTTT.

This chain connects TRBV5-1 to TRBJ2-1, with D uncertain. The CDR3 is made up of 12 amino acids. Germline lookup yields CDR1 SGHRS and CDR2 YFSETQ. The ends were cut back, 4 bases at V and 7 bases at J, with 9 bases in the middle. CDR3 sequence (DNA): TGCGCCAGCAGCGAGAACCTAAATGAGCAGTTCTTC. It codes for CASSENLNEQFF.